The 29 T cell receptor beta chains below were found in one sample sequenced in a study of memory CD4+ T cells and cytomegalovirus serostatus. The sort gate was single viable CD3+CD4+CD8-CD45RO+ cells for memory CD4+ T cells. Sequencing was performed with immunoSEQ multiplex PCR; in TCRdb, only in-frame clones are kept and a portion is missing. The data show 50,000 to 65,000 clones, about three quarters seen once. Sequencing was carried out using memory CD4+ T cells from blood. All receptors come from an adult in good health and CMV-seropositive.

DNA for the CDR3: TGTGCCAGCAGCTTAGAGCGCGAGACAGATACGCAGTATTTT. Its protein product is CASSLERETDTQYF. The chain has TRBV7-9 and TRBJ2-3; D gene unclear. Looked up from germline, CDR1 is SEHNR and CDR2 is FQNEAQ (reference sequence). The CDR3 is 14 residues long. V was cut by 1 base and J by 3 bases, with 8 bases left in between.

The chain has TRBV28 and TRBJ2-1; either TRBD1 or TRBD2 may fit D (7 bases each). The germline CDR1 and CDR2 sequences are MDHEN and SYDVKM. The CDR3 is made up of 15 amino acids. Trimming cost V 8 bases and J 4 bases, with 18 bases left between them. The CDR3 sequence is CASQGGILQYNEQFF. DNA for the CDR3: TGTGCCAGCCAGGGGGGGATACTACAGTACAATGAGCAGTTCTTC.

The chain carries TRBV5-1 and TRBJ2-5; TRBD1 agrees at 11 bases. Germline V lookup: CDR1 SGHRS, CDR2 YFSETQ. The V and J ends lost 3 bases and 7 bases, in that order; junction bases with no gene match: 8. The CDR3 has 15 amino acids. This chain's CDR3 is CASSSGTGGLGTQYF. In DNA form, the CDR3 reads TGCGCCAGCAGCTCTGGGACAGGGGGGCTGGGGACCCAGTACTTC.

The chain has TRBV11-2 and TRBJ2-2; TRBD2 agrees at 7 bases. This CDR3 contains 15 residues. Germline values: CDR1 SGHAT, CDR2 FQNNGV. Trimming at V came to 1 base and at J to 2 bases, leaving 1 base not matched to a gene. The chain's CDR3 is CASSLASGNTGELFF. The CDR3 nucleotides read TGTGCCAGCAGCTTAGCTAGCGGTAACACCGGGGAGCTGTTTTTT.

This clone was observed a single time. The V call is TRBV18, the J call TRBJ1-2, with 8 bases lining up with TRBD1. This CDR3 has 16 residues. From germline, CDR1 is KGHSH and CDR2 LQKENI. The junction had 15 bases not matched to a gene; V was cut back by 5 bases and J by 7 bases. CDR3 region: CASSSSRTGTGFGYTF. Written as DNA, the CDR3 is TGTGCCAGCTCATCATCCAGGACAGGGACGGGGTTTGGCTACACCTTC.

Details on this clone: One junction end does not reproduce the germline sequence, and a read error may be involved. This specimen includes other DNA sequences encoding the same CDR3. The rearrangement links TRBV5-1 to TRBJ2-2, with 8 bases aligning to TRBD1. Germline V gene lookup returns CDR1 SGHRS and CDR2 YFSETQ. The CDR3 spans 16 residues. The CDR3 spells CASSPRADRVPGELFF. CDR3 in DNA: TGCGCCAGCAGCCCGCGAGCGGACAGGGTCCCCGGGGAGCTGTTCTTT.

The chain is built from TRBV6-5 and TRBJ2-1, with 9 bases that match TRBD2. V trimming: 2 bases; J trimming: 10 bases; junction bases outside the gene matches: 9. This CDR3 is 15 amino acids long. Germline V lookup: CDR1 MNHEY, CDR2 SVGAGI. The CDR3: CASSYGIAGVEEQFF. The CDR3 coding sequence is TGTGCCAGCAGTTACGGGATAGCGGGAGTTGAGGAGCAGTTCTTC.

The chain recombines TRBV28 with TRBJ1-4, with D perhaps matching TRBD1 (5 bases). V was clipped by 3 bases and J by 2 bases, with 10 bases between them. The CDR3 runs 15 residues. CDR1 and CDR2 (germline): MDHEN, SYDVKM. The CDR3 spells CASSLPGVTNEKLFF. The CDR3 region has the DNA TGTGCCAGCAGTTTGCCGGGGGTGACTAATGAAAAACTGTTTTTT.

The rearrangement uses TRBV15 and TRBJ2-1, with D possibly matching TRBD2 (5 bases). The CDR3 totals 15 residues. V lost 3 bases to trimming and J lost 3 bases, with 12 bases between them. The germline CDR1 and CDR2 sequences are LNHNV and YYDKDF (reference sequence). The CDR3 loop is CATSSPAANYNEQFF. The CDR3 DNA reads as TGTGCCACCAGCAGCCCAGCGGCCAACTACAATGAGCAGTTCTTC. The full variable domain, with the rest looked up from reference TRBV15 and TRBJ2-1, is DAMVIQNPRYQVTQFGKPVTLSCSQTLNHNVMYWYQQKSSQAPKLLFHYYDKDFNNEADTPDNFQSRRPNTSFCFLDIRSPGLGDTAMYLCATSSPAANYNEQFFGPGTRLTVL.

The chain combines TRBV27 with TRBJ2-1, with D possibly called TRBD1 or TRBD2 (5 bases each). CDR3 size: 15 residues. Trimming pared 6 bases from V and 6 bases from J, leaving 18 bases between. CDR1 is MNHEY and CDR2 is SMNVEV in the germline V gene (reference sequence). The DNA of the CDR3 is TGTGCCAGCAGGTGGGGGAAAATGGGGCTCAATGAGCAGTTCTTC. Amino acids: CASRWGKMGLNEQFF.

This chain uses TRBV7-9 with TRBJ2-7, with D possibly being TRBD1 (6 bases). V lost 5 bases, J lost 0 bases, and 11 bases lay in between. Per the germline V gene, CDR1 is SEHNR and CDR2 is FQNEAQ (reference sequence). The CDR3 extends over 14 amino acids. The CDR3 bases are TGTGCCAGCAGCGTGCAGGGGTACTCCTACGAGCAGTACTTC. As protein: CASSVQGYSYEQYF. Based on the CDR3 plus reference TRBV7-9 and TRBJ2-7, the full variable domain is DTGVSQNPRHKITKRGQNVTFRCDPISEHNRLYWYRQTLGQGPEFLTYFQNEAQLEKSRLLSDRFSAERPKGSFSTLEIQRTEQGDSAMYLCASSVQGYSYEQYFGPGTRLTVT.

This rearrangement joins TRBV2 to TRBJ2-3; either TRBD1 or TRBD2 may fit D (5 bases each). Looked up from germline, CDR1 is SNHLY and CDR2 is FYNNEI. This CDR3 is built from 12 residues. V dropped 4 bases and J dropped 4 bases, with 6 bases sitting between them. The CDR3 DNA follows: TGTGCCAGCAGTGTGGGGGCAGATACGCAGTATTTT. Translation gives CASSVGADTQYF.

In this sample, this clone turned up a few times. The chain recombines TRBV9 with TRBJ1-1; 7 bases map to TRBD1. This CDR3 is built from 16 residues. Germline CDR1 is SGDLS and CDR2 is YYNGEE. The trim removed 2 bases at V and 1 base at J, leaving 8 bases unmatched. The CDR3 DNA reads as TGTGCCAGCAGCGTCACAGTAACAGGGGAGAACACTGAAGCTTTCTTT. Encoded protein: CASSVTVTGENTEAFF.

The V call is TRBV6-6, the J call TRBJ1-5, with TRBD1 matching 9 bases. The germline V gene has CDR1 MNHNY and CDR2 SVGAGI (reference sequence). This CDR3 contains 13 residues. The ends lost 8 bases at V and 4 bases at J; junction bases unmatched: 3. The CDR3, as DNA: TGTGCCAGCGTTGGACAGGGGAATCAGCCCCAGCATTTT. Its protein product is CASVGQGNQPQHF.

The chain carries TRBV28 and TRBJ1-1; no firm D call. The germline gives CDR1 MDHEN, CDR2 SYDVKM. Trimming cost V 7 bases and J 2 bases, with 8 bases left between them. The CDR3 is made up of 12 amino acids. The CDR3 reads CASNEDNTEAFF. DNA of the CDR3: TGTGCCAGCAATGAGGACAACACTGAAGCTTTCTTT. Complete variable domain (other parts from reference TRBV28 and TRBJ1-1): DVKVTQSSRYLVKRTGEKVFLECVQDMDHENMFWYRQDPGLGLRLIYFSYDVKMKEKGDIPEGYSVSREKKERFSLILESASTNQTSMYLCASNEDNTEAFFGQGTRLTVV.

The V gene is TRBV6-1, the J gene TRBJ1-2; TRBD1 matches 7 bases. The V segment lost 3 bases and the J segment 4 bases; nucleotides outside the gene matches: 8. Germline-derived CDR1 and CDR2 are MNHNS and SASEGT. The CDR3 totals 15 residues. Here the CDR3 DNA reads TGTGCCAGCAGTGAGGGAGGGGGCGCGGCCTATGGCTACACCTTC. Its translation: CASSEGGGAAYGYTF.

This clone was seen just once. Other DNA sequences of this sample code for an identical CDR3. The V call is TRBV30, the J call TRBJ1-4, with D perhaps TRBD1 (5 bases). CDR1 and CDR2 (germline): GTSNPN, SVGIG (reference sequence). Between the trimmed V and J ends, which lost 3 bases and 12 bases, there was a span of 23 bases. The CDR3 covers 15 residues. This CDR3 reads CAWSVPGARNRELFF. DNA of the CDR3: TGTGCCTGGAGCGTACCTGGGGCCAGGAACCGGGAACTGTTTTTT.

The chain couples TRBV28 to TRBJ1-2, with 7 bases identical to TRBD1. CDR3 length equals 16 residues. From germline, CDR1 is MDHEN and CDR2 SYDVKM. Trimming removed 2 bases from V and 4 bases from J; junction bases left unmatched: 10. CDR3 bases: TGTGCCAGCAGTTTAGCGGCGGGGACAGTCTCCTATGGCTACACCTTC. Translated: CASSLAAGTVSYGYTF.

The J gene is TRBJ2-1, the V gene TRBV29-1; TRBD2 matches at 11 bases. In germline, CDR1 is SQVTM, CDR2 ANQGSEA. J gave up 1 base and V 5 bases, and 7 bases lay outside the gene matches. CDR3 size: 16 residues. The CDR3 nucleotides are TGCAGCGTTCGGGGACTAGCGGAAGCATCCTACAATGAGCAGTTCTTC. This gives the protein CSVRGLAEASYNEQFF.

The V call is TRBV6-6, the J call TRBJ1-5; a weak D match, TRBD1 (5 bases). CDR3 length equals 14 residues. Germline CDR1 and CDR2: MNHNY and SVGAGI (reference sequence). The V gene lost 7 bases and the J gene lost 4 bases, with 14 bases spanning the gap. This CDR3 reads CASTPVGGNQPQHF. CDR3 coding DNA: TGTGCCAGCACCCCCGTGGGGGGGAATCAGCCCCAGCATTTT.

The chain couples TRBV19 to TRBJ2-5; TRBD2 is a possible D gene (6 bases). Between the trimmed V and J ends, which lost 4 bases and 0 bases, there was a span of 9 bases. Germline V gene data show CDR1 as LNHDA and CDR2 as SQIVND (reference sequence). The CDR3 contains 14 residues. This CDR3 is CASSTQRDQETQYF. CDR3 bases: TGTGCCAGTAGTACCCAGCGGGACCAAGAGACCCAGTACTTC. The full variable domain, rest sourced from reference TRBV19 and TRBJ2-5, is DGGITQSPKYLFRKEGQNVTLSCEQNLNHDAMYWYRQDPGQGLRLIYYSQIVNDFQKGDIAEGYSVSREKKESFPLTVTSAQKNPTAFYLCASSTQRDQETQYFGPGTRLLVL.

The chain carries TRBV7-3 and TRBJ2-2; 8 bases match TRBD1. There are 18 residues in the CDR3. With 2 bases clipped from V and 4 bases from J, the junction kept 12 bases outside the gene matches. Germline assignment: CDR1 SGHTA and CDR2 FQGTGA. CDR3 loop: CASSLAGRGQAGTGELFF. The CDR3, as DNA: TGTGCCAGCAGCTTAGCGGGAAGGGGACAGGCCGGCACCGGGGAGCTGTTTTTT.

The chain carries TRBV6-6 and TRBJ2-5, with TRBD2 matching over 9 bases. The CDR3 has 16 amino acids. CDR1 MNHNY and CDR2 SVGAGI come from the germline V gene (reference sequence). J lost 4 bases, V lost 0 bases, and 6 bases had no gene match. CDR3 bases: TGTGCCAGCAGTTACTCGGGGGCGGGGGGGCGAGAGACCCAGTACTTC. It specifies CASSYSGAGGRETQYF.

This clone came up once. This chain links TRBV27 with TRBJ1-1; possible D gene TRBD1, 5 bases. CDR3 length: 13 amino acids. Between the trimmed V and J ends, which lost 8 bases and 5 bases, there was a span of 15 bases. Per germline, CDR1 MNHEY and CDR2 SMNVEV (reference sequence). The chain's CDR3 is CASGGWGETEAFF. The CDR3 DNA reads TGTGCCAGCGGCGGATGGGGGGAGACTGAAGCTTTCTTT.

This clone has a handful of counts. The V gene is TRBV5-1, the J gene TRBJ1-6, with unresolved D. V was pared by 0 bases and J by 5 bases, with 6 bases between. The germline CDR1 and CDR2 sequences are SGHRS and YFSETQ. This CDR3 spans 14 amino acids. The CDR3 DNA sequence: TGCGCCAGCAGCTTGGAGGCGGATAATTCACCCCTCCACTTT. This encodes CASSLEADNSPLHF. The full variable domain, its missing parts supplied by reference TRBV5-1 and TRBJ1-6, is KAGVTQTPRYLIKTRGQQVTLSCSPISGHRSVSWYQQTPGQGLQFLFEYFSETQRNKGNFPGRFSGRQFSNSRSEMNVSTLELGDSALYLCASSLEADNSPLHFGNGTRLTVT.

The genes are TRBV5-1 and TRBJ1-4, with D possibly matching TRBD1 (5 bases). This CDR3 has 14 residues. V was clipped by 0 bases and J by 9 bases, with 12 bases between them. Germline assignment: CDR1 SGHRS and CDR2 YFSETQ. The chain's CDR3 is CASSLGGADKKLFF. The CDR3 DNA is TGCGCCAGCAGCTTGGGGGGCGCGGATAAAAAACTGTTTTTT.

The chain carries TRBV5-1 and TRBJ2-1; TRBD2 agrees at 7 bases. CDR1 is SGHRS, CDR2 YFSETQ, per germline. V lost 2 bases and J lost 0; bases outside the gene matches: 5. The length of the CDR3 is 16 residues. For the CDR3, the DNA is TGCGCCAGCAGCTTAAGCGGGGTCTACTCCTACAATGAGCAGTTCTTC. It codes for CASSLSGVYSYNEQFF.

The genes are TRBV4-3 and TRBJ2-5; 13 bases agree with TRBD2. CDR1 and CDR2 (germline): LGHNA, YSLEER. The CDR3 has 16 amino acids. The junction had 5 bases not matched to a gene; V was cut back by 4 bases and J by 3 bases. CDR3 in amino acids: CASSPRLAGGEETQYF. The DNA of the CDR3 is TGCGCCAGCAGCCCAAGACTAGCGGGGGGCGAAGAGACCCAGTACTTC.

The chain combines TRBV7-9 with TRBJ1-4, with D unclear. This CDR3 spans 15 amino acids. Germline V gene lookup returns CDR1 SEHNR and CDR2 FQNEAQ (reference sequence). Trimming cost V 5 bases and J 8 bases, with 18 bases left between them. In nucleotides, the CDR3 is TGTGCCAGCAGCACCCGGTTGGGGTCGGTAGAAAAACTGTTTTTT. Its protein product is CASSTRLGSVEKLFF.